This T cell receptor (beta chain) was captured in a study of shared clonotypes between healthy human individuals. This clone is a singleton in its sample. Authors' processing steps: Filtering of immunoSEQ junctional sequences could not match full-length read filtering. TCRdb's table, derived via immunoSEQ multiplex PCR, lists solely in-frame clones and lacks some. V, J and clone size are those of that table, while D and trimming were read from the DNA. The sample records some 2,100,000 clones, almost 96% being singletons. The germline V gene has CDR1 SEHNR and CDR2 FQNEAQ (reference sequence). V gave up 4 bases and J gave up 11 bases; unmatched junction bases: 13. The CDR3 has 15 residues.

The chain couples TRBV7-9 to TRBJ1-4; 7 positions match TRBD1. The sequence came from a man aged 18 to 35 in good health. Sequences were obtained from naive CD4+ T cells sorted from blood. Subset described: CD45RA+ positively selected. The CDR3 here is CASSSDRERPRKLFF. CDR3 nucleotides: TGTGCCAGCAGCTCCGACAGGGAGCGACCTCGTAAACTGTTTTTT.